One and the same sample provided the 12 T cell receptor beta chains below, sequenced in a study of T cells in women clearing cervical HPV infection. Only in-frame clones appear in the TCRdb table, and some are missing; sequencing was by immunoSEQ multiplex PCR. Found here are 25,000 to 30,000 clones; the top ten clones hold approximately 3%. The specimen sequenced was blood buffy coat. Receptors originate from a woman aged 18 to 75 with a cervical HPV16 infection that either progressed to CIN3+ or cleared (not recorded which).

About this clone: The missing CDR3 end, 3 residues past where the read stops, is filled in from the germline J gene. J is TRBJ1-1 and V is TRBV19, with D possibly being TRBD1 (6 bases). The CDR3 contains 13 residues. The V and J ends lost 6 bases and 3 bases respectively, with 11 bases between them. Germline assignment: CDR1 LNHDA and CDR2 SQIVND (reference sequence). Incomplete CDR3 DNA: TGTGCCAGTAGAGGGGGGGTTGACACTGAA. Protein sequence: CASRGGVDTE. The entire CDR3 protein reads CASRGGVDTEAFF.

Comments on this clone: The read terminates 3 residues ahead of where the CDR3 ends, so the germline J gene completes it. J is TRBJ2-3 and V is TRBV2; 9 nucleotides line up with TRBD2. After removal of 1 base from V and 0 bases from J, the junction contained 5 bases not matched to a gene. The CDR3 is 17 residues long. Germline lookup yields CDR1 SNHLY and CDR2 FYNNEI. The CDR3 spells CASSEGATSGSTDTQYF. The CDR3 DNA, read in part, is TGTGCCAGCAGTGAAGGTGCTACTAGCGGGAGCACAGATACG.

Worth noting for this clone: The CDR3 goes on 3 residues after the read ends, and that part is filled in from the germline J gene. The rearrangement links TRBV30 to TRBJ1-1, with D tentatively TRBD1 (6 bases). Germline V gives CDR1 GTSNPN, CDR2 SVGIG (reference sequence). V was shortened by 5 bases and J by 4 bases, with 14 bases between the two germline ends. This CDR3 contains 13 residues. The covered CDR3 bases are TGTGCCTGGTCTCCAGGGGTTGGCACTGAA. Translated, it gives CAWSPGVGTE. The full CDR3 protein reads CAWSPGVGTEAFF.

A remark on this clone: From the germline J gene comes the end of the CDR3, since the read stops 3 residues before it. The sample contains more than one DNA sequence encoding this CDR3. The chain uses TRBV30 and TRBJ2-2; 7 nucleotides match TRBD2. CDR3 length: 15 amino acids. V shed 5 bases and J 0 bases; nucleotides not matched to a gene: 6. Germline V CDR1 and CDR2: GTSNPN, SVGIG (reference sequence). CDR3 residues: CAWLGGKTNTGELFF. CDR3 DNA (partial): TGTGCCTGGCTCGGGGGGAAAACGAACACCGGGGAG.

As regards this clone: The CDR3 end falls 3 residues outside the read, so it is completed with the germline J gene. The V call is TRBV2, the J call TRBJ1-1, with D maybe TRBD1 (6 bases). The CDR3 sequence is 14 residues long. Between the trimmed V and J ends, which lost 7 bases and 6 bases, there was a span of 18 bases. Germline V lookup: CDR1 SNHLY, CDR2 FYNNEI. CDR3 DNA, as far as it was read: TGTGCCAGCAATTTAGGAGGGGGGGTCCCTGAA. It yields the protein CASNLGGGVPE. The whole CDR3 protein reads CASNLGGGVPEAFF. Filled out from reference TRBV2 and TRBJ1-1, the complete variable domain reads EPEVTQTPSHQVTQMGQEVILRCVPISNHLYFYWYRQILGQKVEFLVSFYNNEISEKSEIFDDQFSVERPDGSNFTLKIRSTKLEDSAMYFCASNLGGGVPEAFFGQGTRLTVV.

Comment on this clone: The CDR3 goes on 3 residues after the read ends, and that part is filled in from the germline J gene. The chain employs TRBV5-1 and TRBJ2-4; D is uncertain. CDR3 length: 13 amino acids. CDR1 SGHRS and CDR2 YFSETQ come from the germline V gene. Partial CDR3 DNA: TGCGCCAGCAGCTTGGACCCAGTGTATGGT. Protein product: CASSLDPVYG. The entire CDR3 is CASSLDPVYGQYF.

With regard to this clone: The read terminates 3 residues before the CDR3 end, so the remaining end is supplied by the germline J gene. The V gene is TRBV12-5, the J gene TRBJ2-4, with D possibly matching TRBD1 (6 bases). CDR3 length equals 17 residues. V dropped 1 base and J dropped 3 bases, with 16 bases sitting between them. Germline CDR1 reads LGHNT; CDR2 reads FRNRAP. CDR3 in amino acids: CASGLDPQGYGKNIQYF. CDR3 DNA (partial): TGTGCTAGTGGTTTGGACCCACAGGGATATGGCAAAAACATT.

To note about this clone: The CDR3 goes on 3 residues after the read ends, and that part is filled in from the germline J gene. The rearrangement uses TRBV4-1 and TRBJ2-7, with D possibly being TRBD2 (5 bases). Deletions cut 3 bases from V and 5 bases from J, with 14 bases between. CDR3 size: 14 residues. Germline V CDR1 and CDR2: MGHRA, YSYEKL. Incomplete CDR3 DNA: TGCGCCAGCAGCCACCCGGCCGGGGTCCACGAG. This gives the protein CASSHPAGVHE. The full CDR3 protein reads CASSHPAGVHEQYF.

A note on this clone: The read ends 3 residues before the CDR3 terminus; that terminus is restored from the germline J gene. This chain links TRBV7-9 with TRBJ2-1; 7 bases are a match to TRBD1. The CDR3 is 15 residues long. Germline-derived CDR1 and CDR2 are SEHNR and FQNEAQ (reference sequence). V lost 5 bases to trimming and J lost 5 bases; unmatched junction nucleotides: 9. The CDR3 loop reads CASSLKGASDNEQFF. CDR3 DNA (partial): TGTGCCAGCAGCCTCAAGGGGGCCAGTGACAATGAG.

With regard to this clone: Sequencing ends 3 residues short of the CDR3 end; the germline J gene provides the rest. This chain joins TRBV10-3 and TRBJ2-7, with 8 bases lining up with TRBD2. V gave up 2 bases and J gave up 5 bases; unmatched junction bases: 5. The V gene's germline CDR1 is ENHRY and CDR2 SYGVKD. This CDR3 has 14 residues. The CDR3 loop reads CAISEMGLGDEQYF. CDR3 DNA (partial): TGTGCCATCAGTGAGATGGGACTAGGGGACGAG.

Notes on this clone: The read halts 3 residues ahead of the CDR3 end, with the missing end drawn from the germline J gene. The chain joins TRBV10-3 to TRBJ2-2; D might be TRBD2 (5 bases). There are 13 residues in the CDR3. Germline lookup yields CDR1 ENHRY and CDR2 SYGVKD. The germline V and J ends were trimmed by 7 bases and 5 bases, with 11 bases remaining between them. The sequenced CDR3 bases are TGTGCCATCACCGGGGAAGGAACCGGGGAG. Protein sequence: CAITGEGTGE. Given in full, the CDR3 is CAITGEGTGELFF.

As concerns this clone: The read finishes 3 residues shy of the CDR3 end, and the germline J gene is used to complete it. This chain connects TRBV30 to TRBJ2-5; D possibly corresponds to TRBD2 (9 bases). Germline assignment: CDR1 GTSNPN and CDR2 SVGIG (reference sequence). This CDR3 comprises 15 residues. Between the trimmed V and J ends, which lost 4 bases and 5 bases, there was a span of 20 bases. The CDR3 region is CAWKAGGRGRETQYF. The covered CDR3 bases are TGTGCCTGGAAAGCGGGGGGCAGGGGGCGTGAGACC.